This is a list of T cell receptor beta chains from one sample in a study of technical replicates of blood from a handful of donors. Assay: immunoSEQ multiplex PCR; the TCRdb copy retains only in-frame clones and omits some. The table shows around 15,000 clones, with roughly 91% occurring only once. Sequenced material: PBMCs. The receptor set was obtained from a human donor in good health. Both conserved end residues are part of each CDR3. A D gene is named only where the DNA matches it firmly. Not all rows give a size; the values are once, few, many and, for expanded clones, a class.

cdr3_nt cdr3_aa v_call clone_size j_call d_call
TGCAGCGCCCTCGGGGGGCAAATCCCTCAAGAGACCCAGTACTTC CSALGGQIPQETQYF TRBV29-1 - TRBJ2-5 -
TGTGCCAGCAGTGAGATGCGCGGGAATGCCAATGAGCAGTTCTTC CASSEMRGNANEQFF TRBV6-1 - TRBJ2-1 -
TGTGCCAGCAGCCAATCCCCCGTGGGGGGCTCCTACGAGCAGTACTTC CASSQSPVGGSYEQYF TRBV4-2 once TRBJ2-7 -
TGTGCCTGGAGACGGCAGGGGGCGTCATACGAGCAGTACTTC CAWRRQGASYEQYF TRBV30 - TRBJ2-7 TRBD1
TGTGCCAGCAGCACGCAGTGGACAGCCACCTCCTACGAGCAGTACTTC CASSTQWTATSYEQYF TRBV7-9 - TRBJ2-7 -
TGTGCCAGCAGTACAAGGGGTTACAGAGACTATCAGCCCCAGCATTTT CASSTRGYRDYQPQHF TRBV27 - TRBJ1-5 -
TGTGCCAGTTTAAGGGGCGGGAGTTACAATGAGCAGTTCTTC CASLRGGSYNEQFF TRBV28 - TRBJ2-1 TRBD2
TGCGCCAGCAGTCTTAGCGGGAGCCCGTCCTACAATGAGCAGTTCTTC CASSLSGSPSYNEQFF TRBV10-1 once TRBJ2-1 TRBD2
TGCGCCAGCAGCCCCCTAGCGGGAACTAACAATGAGCAGTTCTTC CASSPLAGTNNEQFF TRBV5-1 - TRBJ2-1 TRBD2
TGTGCCAGCAGCTTGACTAGCGGGGTCAGCTCCTACAATGAGCAGTTCTTC CASSLTSGVSSYNEQFF TRBV27 - TRBJ2-1 TRBD2
TGTGCCAGCAGCTTATTTACGGGGTCCCTTTACAATGAGCAGTTCTTC CASSLFTGSLYNEQFF TRBV7-9 - TRBJ2-1 -
TGTGCCAGCAGCTTTGTCGGGTGGGAGACCCAGTACTTC CASSFVGWETQYF TRBV5-8 - TRBJ2-5 -
TGTGCCAGCAGGCGGGGACTAGCGGCAGATACGCAGTATTTT CASRRGLAADTQYF TRBV2 few TRBJ2-3 TRBD2
TGTGCCAGCAGCACCGGGACAGGGGTTTACGGTATTCCAGATACGCAGTATTTT CASSTGTGVYGIPDTQYF TRBV7-9 - TRBJ2-3 TRBD1
TGTGCCAGCAGTTACGGGACTAGCGGCCACAATGAGCAGTTCTTC CASSYGTSGHNEQFF TRBV6-6 - TRBJ2-1 TRBD2
TGTGCCTGGAGTGGGACCCTCCTCACTGGAGGGGAGCAGTTCTTC CAWSGTLLTGGEQFF TRBV30 - TRBJ2-1 -
TGTGCCCTGCGACAGGGAGCTGGAAACACCATATATTTT CALRQGAGNTIYF TRBV30 - TRBJ1-3 TRBD1
TGTGCCAGCAGCTTAGGGGGTAACTATGGCTACACCTTC CASSLGGNYGYTF TRBV5-6 - TRBJ1-2 -
TGCGCCAGCAGCCCGTCCCCAGGGGGTGAGCAGTTCTTC CASSPSPGGEQFF TRBV5-1 - TRBJ2-1 TRBD1
TGTGCCAGCAGCCTAGAGGCCCCTGGACTAGCAGGGTCTAGGGATGAGCAGTTCTTC CASSLEAPGLAGSRDEQFF TRBV7-2 - TRBJ2-1 TRBD2
TGTGCCAGCAGCTTCCGCTACAATGAGCAGTTCTTC CASSFRYNEQFF TRBV7-2 - TRBJ2-1 -
TGTGCCAGCAGTACAGAGTTTATCACTGAAGCTTTCTTT CASSTEFITEAFF TRBV2 few TRBJ1-1 -
TGTGCCAGCAGTGAAGCCACTGGACTAGTACCCGGGGAGCTGTTTTTT CASSEATGLVPGELFF TRBV6-1 - TRBJ2-2 TRBD2
TGCAGTGCTGGCAGGGGTCAGCCCCAGCATTTT CSAGRGQPQHF TRBV20-1 - TRBJ1-5 -
TGCGCCAGCAGCTCAGCGGGAGGGTACAATGAGCAGTTCTTC CASSSAGGYNEQFF TRBV5-1 few TRBJ2-1 TRBD2
TGTGCCAGCAGGCGGATGGCAGAAAACATTCAGTACTTC CASRRMAENIQYF TRBV27 - TRBJ2-4 -
TGTGCCAGCAGTTACCTACAGCCTAATGAAAAACTGTTTTTT CASSYLQPNEKLFF TRBV6-5 - TRBJ1-4 -
TGCAGCGTTGAAATCCGGGACAGGGGTGAAAAACTGTTTTTT CSVEIRDRGEKLFF TRBV29-1 - TRBJ1-4 TRBD1
TGTGCCAGCAGCTCGGGACTAGCGGGGGGTGAGCAGTTCTTC CASSSGLAGGEQFF TRBV7-6 - TRBJ2-1 TRBD2
TGTGCCAGCAGCCCGGCCGGGACAGAGACTATCCAGCAGTACTTC CASSPAGTETIQQYF TRBV5-4 - TRBJ2-7 TRBD1
TGTGCCAGCTCACCACTCTTGACAGGGGTCTTCTACGAGCAGTACTTC CASSPLLTGVFYEQYF TRBV18 - TRBJ2-7 TRBD1
TGTGCCAGCGTATTCCAGGGAAGTGGTACTGAAGCTTTCTTT CASVFQGSGTEAFF TRBV2 - TRBJ1-1 -
TGTGCCAGTACCGAAGGACTAGATCATTCCCATGAGCAGTTCTTC CASTEGLDHSHEQFF TRBV19 - TRBJ2-1 TRBD2
TGTGCCAGTACCGGGACAGACACCGGGGAGCTGTTTTTT CASTGTDTGELFF TRBV19 - TRBJ2-2 TRBD1
TGTGCCAGCTCACAGGGCCCAGGGGCCTACAATGAGCAGTTCTTC CASSQGPGAYNEQFF TRBV18 - TRBJ2-1 -
TGCGCCAGCACAGAGAACACTGAAGCTTTCTTT CASTENTEAFF TRBV5-1 - TRBJ1-1 -
TGTGCCAGCAACGGAGACGGGTTGTATGAGCAGTTCTTC CASNGDGLYEQFF TRBV11-2 - TRBJ2-1 -
TGTGCCAGCAGCTTGGGGGGGGACTCCTACGAGCAGTACTTC CASSLGGDSYEQYF TRBV5-6 - TRBJ2-7 -
TGCGCCAGCACCGTATCTACGAGCCAAATACAAGAGACCCAGTACTTC CASTVSTSQIQETQYF TRBV5-1 - TRBJ2-5 -
TGTGCCAGCGGGCCATGGACAGATCGAAACACTGAAGCTTTCTTT CASGPWTDRNTEAFF TRBV7-9 - TRBJ1-1 -
TGCAGCGTCTCACCCCAGCGGGAGAATCGGCAGTTCTTC CSVSPQRENRQFF TRBV29-1 - TRBJ2-1 TRBD2
TGTGCCAGCTCACCCGTAGGCGGGGAAGCTTTCTTT CASSPVGGEAFF TRBV18 - TRBJ1-1 -
TGTGCCAGCAGGGGACAGATGTATGGCTACACCTTC CASRGQMYGYTF TRBV2 - TRBJ1-2 TRBD1
TGTGCCAGCAGATACTCCGGGACAGGGGGTTCCGGGGAGCTGTTTTTT CASRYSGTGGSGELFF TRBV27 - TRBJ2-2 TRBD1
TGTGCCAGCAGCCAATCTTTATTGAGGAATGAGCAGTTCTTC CASSQSLLRNEQFF TRBV14 - TRBJ2-1 -
TGTGCTAGTGGTTTGGTACAGGGCGGCACCGGGGAGCTGTTTTTT CASGLVQGGTGELFF TRBV12-5 - TRBJ2-2 -
TGTGCCTCCGGAGCGGGAGTCCAAGAGACCCAGTACTTC CASGAGVQETQYF TRBV10-3 - TRBJ2-5 TRBD2
TGCGCCAGCAGGACAGGGGAAGGTCAGCCCCAGCATTTT CASRTGEGQPQHF TRBV5-1 once TRBJ1-5 TRBD1
TGTGCCTGGAGTGTTACAGGACAGGCGCAAGAGACCCAGTACTTC CAWSVTGQAQETQYF TRBV30 - TRBJ2-5 TRBD1
TGTGCCAGCAGTTACAACCCGACTAGCCTTTCCTACGAGCAGTACTTC CASSYNPTSLSYEQYF TRBV6-5 - TRBJ2-7 TRBD2
TGCAGCGTTGTACCAGGGGGTTCTGGGGCCAACGTCCTGACTTTC CSVVPGGSGANVLTF TRBV29-1 - TRBJ2-6 TRBD1
TGTGCCAGCAGCTTGGGGGGGACAGCTGCAATGAACACTGAAGCTTTCTTT CASSLGGTAAMNTEAFF TRBV5-4 - TRBJ1-1 TRBD1
TGTGCCAGCAGCTTAGATTGGACTAGCGGGAATGAGCAGTTCTTC CASSLDWTSGNEQFF TRBV11-1 - TRBJ2-1 TRBD2
TGTGCCAGCAGCACCAGACGGGACAATTCCTACGAGCAGTACTTC CASSTRRDNSYEQYF TRBV7-8 - TRBJ2-7 -